The clone carrying this TCR beta chain showed up just once. This sample was included in a study of blood T cell repertoires in COVID-19. Study background: The samples span acute and convalescent COVID-19 from the United States, Italy and Spain. PBMCs, B-cell-depleted T cells, or T cells were the source of the cDNA or gDNA that made up the material.

Germline CDR1 reads LGHDT; CDR2 reads YNNKEL (reference sequence). Trimming removed 4 bases at V and 4 bases at J, with 2 bases between. The CDR3 spans 11 residues. Authors' data handling: Estimation of nucleated cell counts relied on the amplification of reference gene primers. The repertoire was sequenced with immunoSEQ multiplex PCR; TCRdb's copy has only in-frame clones and lacks some. The V and J calls and clone size are taken from that table; D and trimming were inferred from the DNA. The table shows 80,000 to 100,000 clones, with roughly 88% occurring only once. It was during active infection that Seattle patients were enrolled and then longitudinally followed.

This TCR came from a man in his fifties or sixties with COVID-19, enrolled during active disease. V and J are TRBV3-1 (or the pseudogene TRBV3-2) and TRBJ2-1; D not certain. The sample comprised peripheral blood. CDR3 DNA: TGTGCCAGCAGCCTATACAATGAGCAGTTCTTC. This encodes CASSLYNEQFF.